The present TCR beta chain was sequenced within a study of blood T cell repertoires in COVID-19. Study background: Acute and convalescent COVID-19 specimens originated in the United States, Italy and Spain. From T cells, B-cell-depleted T cells, or PBMCs came the material, which was cDNA or gDNA.

CDR3 length: 14 amino acids. The V gene lost 5 bases and the J gene lost 4 bases, with 15 bases spanning the gap. From germline, CDR1 is SGHTA and CDR2 FQGNSA. Authors' analysis steps: Reference gene primer amplification yielded estimated nucleated cell counts. This table comes from immunoSEQ multiplex PCR, and its TCRdb copy is limited to in-frame clones, with some not included. That table gives V, J and clone size, and the DNA gave D and trimming. The sample records tens of thousands of clones, 65% to 80% being singletons. The rearrangement links TRBV7-2 to TRBJ2-7, with a tentative D call TRBD1 (5 bases). This receptor was obtained from a man in his 70s with active or convalescent COVID-19. The material sequenced was peripheral blood. The CDR3 sequence is CASSPPGRPYEQYF. In DNA, the CDR3 is TGTGCCAGCAGCCCTCCAGGGCGGCCTTACGAGCAGTACTTC.